This TCR beta chain appears in the sequencing data of a study of control samples from healthy donors and cancer patients. The CDR3 contains 14 residues. Germline-derived CDR1 and CDR2 are LGHDT and YNNKEL (reference sequence). The V and J ends lost 4 bases and 7 bases respectively, with 11 bases between them. Sequencing was performed with immunoSEQ multiplex PCR; in TCRdb, only in-frame clones are kept and a portion is missing. This sample has around 100,000 clones; 88% occur once, and the top ten carry under 15%. The sequencing sample was made of blood. The chain is built from TRBV3-1 (or the pseudogene TRBV3-2) and TRBJ1-6, with a tentative D call TRBD1 (5 bases). This receptor was identified in a woman in her seventies in good health. CDR3 in amino acids: CASSLRQSNSPLHF. As DNA, the CDR3 is TGTGCCAGCAGCCTAAGACAGTCCAATTCACCCCTCCACTTT.